This T cell receptor (beta chain) was documented in a study of T cells in Graves' hyperthyroidism and ophthalmopathy (dated by TCRdb to between 2017 and 2020). Context from the whole study: Peripheral blood was collected at initial diagnosis, before any treatment. To identify distinguishing TCR V-J signatures, a discovery cohort of about 95 patients was used, comprising some 45 with Graves' ophthalmopathy and 55 to 65 with stable Graves' hyperthyroidism. Prospective prediction of ophthalmopathy was tested in an independent validation cohort of 18 to 20 hyperthyroidism patients and roughly 16 patients who later progressed to ophthalmopathy. The 95 to 100 discovery patients were randomly divided into training and test sets at a 7:3 ratio. In roughly six Graves' hyperthyroidism patients, the study also compared T-cell repertoires from thyroid tissue with T-cell repertoires from blood. Following sampling, methimazole starting at 30 mg daily was given to hyperthyroidism patients, and high-dose intravenous methylprednisolone was given to ophthalmopathy patients. The paper reports TCR Vbeta CDR3 sequencing of some 140 peripheral blood samples: some 41 ophthalmopathy, 75 to 80 hyperthyroidism and around 17 progressor patients. The paper as a whole reports these results and caveats: Blood samples also contained most of the expanded thyroid clonotypes (frequency above 0.001), which suggests that blood repertoires may reflect thyroid immune responses. Ophthalmopathy was separated from stable hyperthyroidism by a 13 V-J signature model, with 85% to 90% sensitivity and about 81% specificity obtained in cross-validation and 80%/75% obtained in testing. Sample size was not statistically predetermined, and investigators were not blinded to group allocation. During validation, the model predicted progression to ophthalmopathy a median of about 6.5 months ahead of onset, with around 65% sensitivity and 72.22% specificity.

TCR beta CDR3 regions were amplified from RNA transcripts. A first-round RT-PCR of the TCR CDR3 used the HTBI primer set with the Qiagen OneStep RT-PCR kit. A second multiplex PCR round built the libraries, followed by size selection and purification. Sequencing of the libraries was done on an Illumina HiSeq2000 using paired-end 100 bp reads. For the original study's pipeline: Raw data were processed with SOAPnuke, discarding reads with adapters, uncalled bases, mean Phred below 15, or no exact constant-primer or identifier match. COPE v1.2.5 was used to merge the high-quality paired reads, and each unique nucleotide sequence was defined as a clonotype. MiTCR v1.1 was used to align clonotypes to the IMGT TRBV, TRBD and TRBJ reference segments. Analysis was restricted to V-J combinations with a frequency above 0.0001, which covered roughly 99% of repertoires. The TCS score was defined as F50 (clonal expansion) divided by E x V (chaos), with BLOSUM62-based TCRdist calculated between CDR3 peptides within each V-J. Welch's t-statistics and random forest reduced just over 500 V-J features to fewer than 15, which were used in a naive Bayes classifier (R e1071). TCRdb itself trimmed the public reads at Q25 with fastp, ran MiXCR and retained productive beta chains. All rows with the same CDR3 protein become a single entry with the most common DNA and genes. Clone size and V and J calls follow TCRdb, not the original study. The sample table contains about 400,000 distinct CDR3 sequences; only one count was recorded for around 14% of them. In total, the top ten clones hold approximately 32% of the sample.

Many counts were recorded for this clonotype. The target of this receptor is not known. No much larger clonotype is one base removed from it; base qualities were not supplied. Stable Graves' hyperthyroidism was defined as the absence of progression to ophthalmopathy over 18 months of follow-up. Hyperthyroidism patients were newly diagnosed, had a disease duration of under 2 months, and were aged 18 to 65 years. Exclusion was applied to patients with uncontrolled infections, other autoimmune diseases, pregnancy or lactation. Diagnoses relied on clinical symptoms, serum thyroxine and TRAb, thyroid ultrasound and orbital computed tomography. PBMCs were isolated from 7.5 to 10 ml of fresh peripheral blood by Ficoll-Paque density gradient centrifugation. Total RNA was extracted using Trizol reagent, and RNA quality was assessed on an Agilent 2100 Bioanalyzer. Trimming takes 3 bases from V and 0 bases from J, and the germline ends sit 9 bases apart. The CDR3 numbers 15 residues from cysteine through phenylalanine. The kept DNA is CDR3 alone, 45 bases in frame from the first base. CDR1 and CDR2 were assigned from the germline V gene as SGHTA and FQGNSA.

The sequenced sample consisted of blood. This sequence uses TRBV7-2 and TRBJ2-1; no D gene is confidently identified. The sequence derives from a woman in her thirties with Graves' hyperthyroidism. The CDR3 region has the sequence CASSLGTYSYNEQFF. Here is the DNA: TGTGCCAGCAGCTTGGGCACCTACTCCTACAATGAGCAGTTCTTC.